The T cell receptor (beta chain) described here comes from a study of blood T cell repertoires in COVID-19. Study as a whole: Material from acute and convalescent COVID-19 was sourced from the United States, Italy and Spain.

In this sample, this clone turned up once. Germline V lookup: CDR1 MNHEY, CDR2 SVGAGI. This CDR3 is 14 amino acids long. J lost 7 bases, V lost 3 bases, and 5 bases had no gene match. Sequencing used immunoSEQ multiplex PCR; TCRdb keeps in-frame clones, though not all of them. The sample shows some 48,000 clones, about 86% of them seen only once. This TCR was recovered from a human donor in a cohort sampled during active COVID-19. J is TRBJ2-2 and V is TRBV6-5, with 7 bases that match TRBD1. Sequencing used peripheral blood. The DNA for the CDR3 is TGTGCCAGCAGTTATAGGGGGCAGAGCGGGGAGCTGTTTTTT. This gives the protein CASSYRGQSGELFF.